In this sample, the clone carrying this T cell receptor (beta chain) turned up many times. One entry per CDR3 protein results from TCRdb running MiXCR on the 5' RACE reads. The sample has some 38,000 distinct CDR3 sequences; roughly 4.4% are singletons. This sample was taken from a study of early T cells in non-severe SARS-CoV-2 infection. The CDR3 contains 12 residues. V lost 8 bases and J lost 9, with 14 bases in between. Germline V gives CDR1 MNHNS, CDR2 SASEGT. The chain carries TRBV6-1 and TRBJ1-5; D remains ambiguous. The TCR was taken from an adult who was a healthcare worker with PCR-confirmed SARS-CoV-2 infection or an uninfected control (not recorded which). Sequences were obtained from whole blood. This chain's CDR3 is CASRQLPSPQHF. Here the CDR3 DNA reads TGTGCCAGCCGCCAACTCCCTTCGCCCCAGCATTTT.